A selection of T cell receptor beta chains follows, all from one sample in a study of cytomegalovirus exposure and HLA in healthy donors. Only in-frame clones appear in the TCRdb table, and some are missing; sequencing was by immunoSEQ multiplex PCR. Of under 150,000 clones in the sample, about 68% were seen once. Sequencing was performed on PBMCs. The receptors here all came from a woman aged 40 to 49 in good health and CMV-seropositive. Both conserved end residues are part of each CDR3. D genes are given only for firm matches. Size is stated for part of the rows, as once, few or many counts, or as a class when the clone is expanded.

TRBV9,TRBJ2-1,15,-,-,CASRSEGTDYNEQFF,TGTGCCAGCAGGTCAGAAGGGACTGACTACAATGAGCAGTTCTTC
TRBV25-1,TRBJ1-2,12,-,-,CASSESTGGYTF,TGTGCCAGCAGTGAATCAACAGGGGGCTACACCTTC
TRBV7-9,TRBJ1-1,16,-,TRBD1,CASSLGGQGYNNQAFF,TGTGCCAGCAGCTTAGGAGGACAGGGTTATAATAACCAAGCTTTCTTT
TRBV11-2,TRBJ1-1,17,-,-,CASSLLVGLEGNTEAFF,TGTGCCAGCAGCTTATTGGTAGGGTTGGAGGGGAACACTGAAGCTTTCTTT
TRBV19,TRBJ2-3,15,-,TRBD2,CASRKTSGRTDTQYF,TGTGCCAGTAGAAAAACTAGCGGGAGAACAGATACGCAGTATTTT
TRBV19,TRBJ1-2,13,-,-,CASSMAGDYGYTF,TGTGCCAGTAGTATGGCAGGGGACTATGGCTACACCTTC
TRBV7-2,TRBJ1-1,14,-,-,CASSRGTRGREAFF,TGTGCCAGCAGTCGTGGGACTCGAGGCCGTGAAGCTTTCTTT
TRBV7-9,TRBJ1-5,15,once,-,CASSLEGQGGQPQHF,TGTGCCAGCAGCTTAGAGGGGCAGGGTGGACAGCCCCAGCATTTT
TRBV10-3,TRBJ2-7,21,-,TRBD2,CAISDPELTGGVISSTYEQYF,TGTGCCATCAGTGACCCCGAACTTACGGGAGGGGTTATATCGTCAACCTACGAGCAGTACTTC
TRBV7-2,TRBJ2-3,17,-,TRBD2,CASRTTRVAGNTDTQYF,TGTGCCAGCAGAACAACTAGGGTAGCGGGAAACACAGATACGCAGTATTTT
TRBV9,TRBJ2-7,15,-,TRBD2,CASSLGTSTIYEQYF,TGTGCCAGCAGTCTTGGGACTAGTACAATCTACGAGCAGTACTTC
TRBV4-3,TRBJ1-4,16,few,TRBD1,CASSQIQGASGEKLFF,TGCGCCAGCAGCCAAATACAGGGGGCCTCTGGTGAAAAACTGTTTTTT
TRBV9,TRBJ1-6,12,-,-,CASSVANSPLHF,TGTGCCAGCAGCGTAGCGAATTCACCCCTCCACTTT
TRBV9,TRBJ2-3,19,-,-,CASSVTNPRGTYGTDTQYF,TGTGCCAGCAGCGTCACGAACCCCCGAGGTACCTATGGCACAGATACGCAGTATTTT
TRBV5-6,TRBJ1-2,14,-,-,CASSLTRFSYGYTF,TGTGCCAGCAGCTTGACGCGCTTTAGCTATGGCTACACCTTC
TRBV21-1,TRBJ1-1,17,few,-,CASSNRRDSAEDTEAFF,TGTGCCAGCAGCAACCGCCGGGACAGCGCTGAGGACACTGAAGCTTTCTTT
TRBV27,TRBJ2-4,17,-,TRBD1,CASSFRFYGQGENIQYF,TGTGCCAGCAGTTTCCGGTTTTACGGACAGGGGGAAAACATTCAGTACTTC
TRBV5-1,TRBJ2-2,14,-,-,CASSLALAPGELFF,TGCGCCAGCAGCTTGGCCTTAGCGCCCGGGGAGCTGTTTTTT
TRBV5-1,TRBJ2-7,14,-,TRBD1,CASTLTGGTYEQYF,TGCGCCAGCACCCTGACAGGGGGTACCTACGAGCAGTACTTC
TRBV7-7,TRBJ1-1,14,-,-,CASSHKTENTEAFF,TGTGCTAGCAGCCACAAGACAGAGAACACTGAAGCTTTCTTT
TRBV7-9,TRBJ1-5,15,-,TRBD1,CASSLGTGSNQPQHF,TGTGCCAGCAGCTTGGGGACAGGAAGCAATCAGCCCCAGCATTTT
TRBV9,TRBJ2-7,14,-,-,CASSPQGQTYEQYF,TGTGCCAGCAGCCCCCAAGGACAGACCTACGAGCAGTACTTC
TRBV19,TRBJ2-7,15,-,TRBD1,CASSLQTGPTYEQYF,TGTGCCAGTAGTCTCCAGACAGGGCCGACCTACGAGCAGTACTTC
TRBV6-5,TRBJ2-7,13,-,-,CASADRQTYEQYF,TGTGCCAGCGCGGACAGACAAACCTACGAGCAGTACTTC
TRBV27,TRBJ2-3,14,few,TRBD1,CASSRTGGMDTQYF,TGTGCCAGCAGCAGAACAGGGGGCATGGATACGCAGTATTTT
TRBV7-2,TRBJ2-2,14,-,-,CASNLLSNTGELFF,TGTGCCAGCAACTTACTGTCTAACACCGGGGAGCTGTTTTTT
TRBV6-5,TRBJ1-3,14,few,-,CASSPTGNGNTIYF,TGTGCCAGCAGCCCGACCGGGAATGGAAACACCATATATTTT
TRBV29-1,TRBJ1-3,14,-,-,CSVDGGFSGNTIYF,TGCAGCGTCGACGGGGGGTTCTCTGGAAACACCATATATTTT
TRBV9,TRBJ2-5,15,-,TRBD2,CASSLLAGGRETQYF,TGTGCCAGCAGCTTACTAGCGGGGGGGCGGGAGACCCAGTACTTC
TRBV7-9,TRBJ1-5,18,few,TRBD1,CSSSQSGTGGYSNQPQHF,TGTTCCAGCAGCCAATCCGGGACAGGAGGGTATAGCAATCAGCCCCAGCATTTT
TRBV5-1,TRBJ2-1,14,-,TRBD1,CASSLSGTANEQFF,TGCGCCAGCAGCTTATCCGGGACAGCCAATGAGCAGTTCTTC
TRBV7-9,TRBJ2-3,16,-,TRBD1,CASSLVPGQGPDTQYF,TGTGCCAGCAGCTTAGTTCCGGGACAGGGGCCAGATACGCAGTATTTT
TRBV9,TRBJ2-3,18,-,TRBD2,CASSVASDSGGPTDTQYF,TGTGCCAGCAGCGTAGCTTCGGATAGCGGGGGACCCACAGATACGCAGTATTTT
TRBV5-1,TRBJ2-7,14,-,-,CASSLESQVYEQYF,TGCGCCAGCAGCTTGGAGTCTCAGGTGTACGAGCAGTACTTC
TRBV7-9,TRBJ2-1,15,-,-,CSSAARTSKYNEQFF,TGTTCCAGCGCCGCCCGGACATCTAAATACAATGAGCAGTTCTTC
TRBV18,TRBJ1-1,14,-,TRBD1,CASSGQGPNTEAFF,TGTGCCAGCTCCGGACAGGGGCCGAACACTGAAGCTTTCTTT
TRBV7-2,TRBJ2-2,16,-,-,CASSLARGSNTGELFF,TGTGCCAGCAGCTTAGCTAGGGGTTCGAACACCGGGGAGCTGTTTTTT
TRBV10-3,TRBJ1-6,14,-,-,CAISDWRGGSPLHF,TGTGCCATCAGTGATTGGAGGGGGGGATCACCCCTCCACTTT
TRBV14,TRBJ1-2,14,-,-,CASSQDERGYGYTF,TGTGCCAGCAGCCAAGATGAGAGGGGGTATGGCTACACCTTC
TRBV6-1,TRBJ1-4,15,-,-,CASSVSRQGNEKLFF,TGTGCCAGCAGTGTATCCAGGCAGGGTAATGAAAAACTGTTTTTT
TRBV7-3,TRBJ1-3,14,-,-,CASSLSGAGNTIYF,TGTGCCAGCAGCTTATCGGGGGCTGGAAACACCATATATTTT
TRBV6-1,TRBJ2-7,14,-,-,CASRVPLTAYEQYF,TGTGCCAGCAGGGTCCCGCTGACAGCCTACGAGCAGTACTTC